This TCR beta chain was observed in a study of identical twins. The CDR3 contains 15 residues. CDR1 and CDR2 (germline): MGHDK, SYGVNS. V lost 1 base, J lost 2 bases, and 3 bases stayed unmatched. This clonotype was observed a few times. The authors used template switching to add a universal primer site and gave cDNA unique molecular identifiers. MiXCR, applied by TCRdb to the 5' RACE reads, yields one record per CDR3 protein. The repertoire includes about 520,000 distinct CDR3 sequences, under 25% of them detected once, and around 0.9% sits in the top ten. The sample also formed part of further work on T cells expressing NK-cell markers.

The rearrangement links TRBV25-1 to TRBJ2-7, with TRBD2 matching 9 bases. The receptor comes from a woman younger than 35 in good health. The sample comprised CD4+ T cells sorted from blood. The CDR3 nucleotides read TGTGCCAGCAGTGAATTGACTAGCGGCACCTACGAGCAGTACTTC. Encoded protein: CASSELTSGTYEQYF.